The 27 T cell receptor beta chains presented below share a single source sample, sequenced in a study of cytomegalovirus exposure and HLA in healthy donors. The PCR was carried out with 60 Vbeta primers and 13 Jbeta primers. Using immunoSEQ multiplex PCR, the repertoire was profiled, and TCRdb retains in-frame clones only, with some absent. The sample has fewer than 250,000 clones, 79% seen once. The sample taken for sequencing was PBMCs. These receptors were taken from a woman younger than 30 in good health and CMV-seronegative.

The genes are TRBV27 and TRBJ2-7, with 11 bases fitting TRBD2. V lost 6 bases and J lost 4; bases outside the gene matches: 11. This CDR3 comprises 16 residues. In germline, CDR1 is MNHEY, CDR2 SMNVEV (reference sequence). The CDR3 bases are TGTGCCAGCAGCCTAAACTCGGGACTAGCGGCTTACGAGCAGTACTTC. Amino acid sequence: CASSLNSGLAAYEQYF.

The chain combines TRBV6-4 with TRBJ2-2, with a tentative D call TRBD2 (6 bases). Germline V CDR1 and CDR2: MRHNA, SNTAGT. The CDR3 sequence is 17 residues long. V lost 0 bases to trimming and J lost 2 bases, with 13 bases between them. The CDR3 nucleotides are TGTGCCAGCAGTGACTCGAATGCGGGACCAAACACCGGGGAGCTGTTTTTT. It translates to CASSDSNAGPNTGELFF.

As for this clone: The junction does not match germline at one end; this may be a read error. This rearrangement joins TRBV6-1 to TRBJ2-7; 15 nucleotides match TRBD2. This CDR3 comprises 13 residues. Germline lookup yields CDR1 MNHNS and CDR2 SASEGT. CDR3 sequence (DNA): TGTGCCAGCAGTTCGGGACTAGCGGGGGGCCTTGTTTTC. Its protein product is CASSSGLAGGLVF.

The rearrangement uses TRBV5-1 and TRBJ1-1; 10 bases are shared with TRBD1. The germline gives CDR1 SGHRS, CDR2 YFSETQ. Trimming took 4 bases from V and 5 from J; bases not matched to a gene: 2. The CDR3 loop spans 13 amino acids. CDR3 in amino acids: CASSGQGGTEAFF. The CDR3 region has the DNA TGCGCCAGCAGCGGACAGGGGGGAACTGAAGCTTTCTTT. Drawing the rest from reference TRBV5-1 and TRBJ1-1, the complete variable domain is KAGVTQTPRYLIKTRGQQVTLSCSPISGHRSVSWYQQTPGQGLQFLFEYFSETQRNKGNFPGRFSGRQFSNSRSEMNVSTLELGDSALYLCASSGQGGTEAFFGQGTRLTVV.

In this sample, this clone turned up a few times. The chain uses TRBV15 and TRBJ2-2; 7 bases agree with TRBD1. CDR1 LNHNV and CDR2 YYDKDF come from the germline V gene (reference sequence). J gave up 4 bases and V 0 bases, and 2 bases lay outside the gene matches. The CDR3 covers 15 residues. The CDR3: CATSREAGGTGELFF. Here the CDR3 DNA reads TGTGCCACCAGCAGAGAAGCAGGGGGCACCGGGGAGCTGTTTTTT. The entire variable domain, with the rest obtained from reference TRBV15 and TRBJ2-2, is as follows: DAMVIQNPRYQVTQFGKPVTLSCSQTLNHNVMYWYQQKSSQAPKLLFHYYDKDFNNEADTPDNFQSRRPNTSFCFLDIRSPGLGDTAMYLCATSREAGGTGELFFGEGSRLTVL.

The V gene is TRBV27, the J gene TRBJ1-1; tentatively, D is TRBD1 (5 bases). With 8 bases removed from V and 6 bases from J, the gap between germline ends came to 19 bases. Germline lookup yields CDR1 MNHEY and CDR2 SMNVEV (reference sequence). The CDR3 is 14 amino acids. For the CDR3, the DNA is TGTGCCAGCTCAAAAAAGGGGCGTAGGTCTGAAGCTTTCTTT. Translated: CASSKKGRRSEAFF.

The J gene is TRBJ2-1, the V gene TRBV9; a possible D gene is TRBD2 (5 bases). The germline V and J ends were trimmed by 4 bases and 9 bases, with 14 bases remaining between them. The CDR3 is 13 residues long. Germline CDR1 reads SGDLS; CDR2 reads YYNGEE. This chain's CDR3 is CASSYRGGGEQFF. DNA of the CDR3: TGTGCCAGCAGCTACCGGGGTGGAGGTGAGCAGTTCTTC. The complete variable domain, with remaining parts taken from reference TRBV9 and TRBJ2-1, reads DSGVTQTPKHLITATGQRVTLRCSPRSGDLSVYWYQQSLDQGLQFLIQYYNGEERAKGNILERFSAQQFPDLHSELNLSSLELGDSALYFCASSYRGGGEQFFGPGTRLTVL.

This clone was picked up one time. The CDR3 protein is CASSVSRESSNEQFF. In nucleotides, the CDR3 is TGTGCCAGCAGCGTTTCCCGGGAGTCGAGTAATGAGCAGTTCTTC. The V gene is TRBV9, the J gene TRBJ2-1; D is possibly TRBD2 (6 bases). Germline V lookup: CDR1 SGDLS, CDR2 YYNGEE. The CDR3 length is 15 residues. V was shortened by 2 bases and J by 7 bases, with 16 bases between the two germline ends.

CDR3 DNA sequence: TGCGCCAGCAGCCAAGAGGGACAGGGTAGGGAGCAGTACTTC. Its translation: CASSQEGQGREQYF. V usage is TRBV4-1 and J usage is TRBJ2-7; 9 bases line up with TRBD1. The CDR3 spans 14 residues. The germline CDR1 and CDR2 sequences are MGHRA and YSYEKL. The V segment lost 0 bases and the J segment 7 bases; nucleotides outside the gene matches: 4.

This clone appeared once. This chain links TRBV10-1 with TRBJ2-1; 7 positions match TRBD2. The ends lost 0 bases at V and 0 bases at J; junction bases unmatched: 2. The CDR3 has 16 residues. The germline V gene encodes CDR1 WNHNN and CDR2 SYGVQD (reference sequence). The CDR3 DNA reads as TGCGCCAGCAGTGAGTCGGGAGGGAGCTCCTACAATGAGCAGTTCTTC. This codes for CASSESGGSSYNEQFF.

Only one count was recorded for this clone. The CDR3 coding sequence is TGTGCCACCTCCGTGGCGCGGAGCACTGAAGCTTTCTTT. This encodes CATSVARSTEAFF. The V call is TRBV2, the J call TRBJ1-1; D gene uncertain. V was cut by 10 bases and J by 4 bases, with 16 bases left in between. The CDR3 runs 13 residues. Germline assignment: CDR1 SNHLY and CDR2 FYNNEI.

The chain couples TRBV30 to TRBJ2-3; maybe TRBD1 (6 bases). Looked up from germline, CDR1 is GTSNPN and CDR2 is SVGIG (reference sequence). Trimming removed 3 bases at V and 1 base at J, with 11 bases between. This CDR3 spans 14 amino acids. The CDR3 sequence: CAWRAPGGTDTQYF. The CDR3, as DNA: TGTGCCTGGAGAGCTCCAGGGGGCACAGATACGCAGTATTTT.

The chain uses TRBV27 and TRBJ1-4; D is uncertain. V lost 3 bases and J lost 7, with 15 bases in between. CDR3 length: 15 amino acids. Germline values: CDR1 MNHEY, CDR2 SMNVEV (reference sequence). The CDR3 here is CASSFSGGLGEKLFF. The CDR3 region has the DNA TGTGCCAGCAGTTTTTCAGGAGGGCTGGGTGAAAAACTGTTTTTT.

This clone has a handful of counts. CDR3 sequence (DNA): TGTGCCAGCAGCCGGAACGGGGGGTCTAATGAAAAACTGTTTTTT. Residues: CASSRNGGSNEKLFF. The chain joins TRBV6-5 to TRBJ1-4; D is possibly TRBD1 (5 bases). Germline CDR1 is MNHEY and CDR2 is SVGAGI. V gave up 6 bases and J gave up 3 bases, with 14 bases separating them. The length of the CDR3 is 15 residues.

V and J are TRBV25-1 and TRBJ2-1, with TRBD2 matching over 7 bases. The CDR3 covers 14 residues. Trimming removed 2 bases from V and 7 bases from J; junction bases left unmatched: 5. Germline CDR1 reads MGHDK; CDR2 reads SYGVNS. The CDR3 nucleotides are TGTGCCAGCAGTGAACTCAACGGGAGGAATGAGCAGTTCTTC. Its translation: CASSELNGRNEQFF. The variable domain in full, completed from reference TRBV25-1 and TRBJ2-1, reads EADIYQTPRYLVIGTGKKITLECSQTMGHDKMYWYQQDPGMELHLIHYSYGVNSTEKGDLSSESTVSRIRTEHFPLTLESARPSHTSQYLCASSELNGRNEQFFGPGTRLTVL.

The rearrangement joins TRBV7-9 to TRBJ2-7; 8 bases are shared with TRBD2. J gave up 4 bases and V 5 bases, and 13 bases lay outside the gene matches. The CDR3 spans 16 residues. Per the germline V gene, CDR1 is SEHNR and CDR2 is FQNEAQ (reference sequence). The CDR3 nucleotides are TGTGCCAGCAGCCGGAGGGTAGCGGGGATAACATACGAGCAGTACTTC. Its protein product is CASSRRVAGITYEQYF.

The chain links TRBV5-4 to TRBJ2-5, with D perhaps matching TRBD1 (5 bases). The ends were cut back, 5 bases at V and 0 bases at J, with 11 bases in the middle. The CDR3 is made up of 14 amino acids. Germline-derived CDR1 and CDR2 are SGHNT and YYREEE (reference sequence). CDR3 region: CASRRQGNQETQYF. In nucleotides, the CDR3 is TGTGCCAGCAGGCGTCAGGGTAACCAAGAGACCCAGTACTTC.

J is TRBJ2-1 and V is TRBV19, with TRBD2 as a possible D gene (5 bases). The CDR3 sequence is 13 residues long. Looked up from germline, CDR1 is LNHDA and CDR2 is SQIVND (reference sequence). Trimming shortened V by 3 bases and J by 9 bases, and 12 bases separated the two germline ends. The CDR3 region has the DNA TGTGCCAGTAGTATTAACCCGGCGGGTGAGCAGTTCTTC. Translated, it gives CASSINPAGEQFF.

CDR3 residues: CASSPLRISEQYF. The CDR3 nucleotides are TGCGCCAGCAGCCCGCTTCGAATTAGCGAGCAGTACTTC. J is TRBJ2-7 and V is TRBV4-1; no clear D. This CDR3 has 13 residues. The V and J ends lost 4 bases and 6 bases respectively, with 13 bases between them. The germline gives CDR1 MGHRA, CDR2 YSYEKL.

This clone has only one observation. This sequence joins TRBV5-1 and TRBJ1-4; the match to TRBD1 covers 8 bases. Germline V lookup: CDR1 SGHRS, CDR2 YFSETQ. The V and J ends lost 4 bases and 4 bases, in that order; junction bases with no gene match: 6. The CDR3 contains 15 residues. The CDR3 sequence is CASSGQGAHNEKLFF. The CDR3, as DNA: TGCGCCAGCAGCGGGCAGGGGGCCCATAATGAAAAACTGTTTTTT. Drawing the rest from reference TRBV5-1 and TRBJ1-4, the complete variable domain is KAGVTQTPRYLIKTRGQQVTLSCSPISGHRSVSWYQQTPGQGLQFLFEYFSETQRNKGNFPGRFSGRQFSNSRSEMNVSTLELGDSALYLCASSGQGAHNEKLFFGSGTQLSVL.

The J gene is TRBJ1-5, the V gene TRBV6-6; 7 bases line up with TRBD1. V was pared by 6 bases and J by 5 bases, with 10 bases of the junction left unmatched. Germline V gene data show CDR1 as MNHNY and CDR2 as SVGAGI (reference sequence). The CDR3 has 15 amino acids. In DNA form, the CDR3 reads TGTGCCAGCAGGTCCGCTACAGGGGCAGATCAGCCCCAGCATTTT. Its protein product is CASRSATGADQPQHF.

The chain combines TRBV28 with TRBJ1-5; weak D call: TRBD1 (6 bases). Germline V gene lookup returns CDR1 MDHEN and CDR2 SYDVKM. The CDR3 covers 15 residues. Trimming left V 6 bases short and J 1 base short, with 13 bases between. CDR3 in DNA: TGTGCCAGCAGCCCCGGGGGGCGGAGCAATCAGCCCCAGCATTTT. It codes for CASSPGGRSNQPQHF.

The rearrangement joins TRBV5-1 to TRBJ2-1; perhaps TRBD1 as D (7 bases). This CDR3 spans 15 amino acids. Per germline, CDR1 SGHRS and CDR2 YFSETQ. The V end was cut by 1 base, the J end by 4 bases, with 12 bases between. The CDR3 sequence is CASSLNRGGYNEQFF. CDR3 in DNA: TGCGCCAGCAGCTTGAACAGGGGAGGATACAATGAGCAGTTCTTC.

This clone was seen a few times. V gene TRBV30 combines with J gene TRBJ1-2, with TRBD1 matching 8 bases. Germline V gene data show CDR1 as GTSNPN and CDR2 as SVGIG (reference sequence). The CDR3 has 13 residues. V was pared by 2 bases and J by 8 bases, with 7 bases of the junction left unmatched. The DNA for the CDR3 is TGTGCCTGGAGTCGCCAGGGGGCTCAGGGCTACACCTTC. Residues: CAWSRQGAQGYTF.

The rearrangement links TRBV7-3 to TRBJ1-1, with unresolved D. The CDR3 totals 14 residues. The V end lost 2 bases, the J end lost 1 base, and 8 bases lay between the germline ends. Germline CDR1 reads SGHTA; CDR2 reads FQGTGA. CDR3 amino acids: CASSLFPGNTEAFF. As DNA, the CDR3 is TGTGCCAGCAGCTTATTCCCAGGGAACACTGAAGCTTTCTTT.

The rearrangement uses TRBV13 and TRBJ2-3, with 9 positions matching TRBD2. CDR3 size: 18 residues. CDR1 is PRHDT, CDR2 FYEKMQ, per germline (reference sequence). After removal of 5 bases from V and 3 bases from J, the junction contained 15 bases not matched to a gene. The CDR3 here is CASSRLTSGSIGTDTQYF. The CDR3 region has the DNA TGTGCCAGCAGCCGTTTGACTAGCGGATCAATCGGGACAGATACGCAGTATTTT.

The table lists this clone with a few counts. The CDR3 DNA is TGTGCCAGCAGTTTCCTCTCGGGGTATGAGCAGTTCTTC. Translated, it gives CASSFLSGYEQFF. The chain links TRBV27 to TRBJ2-1; perhaps TRBD2 as D (5 bases). Trimming removed 3 bases from V and 8 bases from J, with 11 bases in between. Germline V gene sequence: CDR1 MNHEY, CDR2 SMNVEV (reference sequence). This CDR3 has 13 residues.